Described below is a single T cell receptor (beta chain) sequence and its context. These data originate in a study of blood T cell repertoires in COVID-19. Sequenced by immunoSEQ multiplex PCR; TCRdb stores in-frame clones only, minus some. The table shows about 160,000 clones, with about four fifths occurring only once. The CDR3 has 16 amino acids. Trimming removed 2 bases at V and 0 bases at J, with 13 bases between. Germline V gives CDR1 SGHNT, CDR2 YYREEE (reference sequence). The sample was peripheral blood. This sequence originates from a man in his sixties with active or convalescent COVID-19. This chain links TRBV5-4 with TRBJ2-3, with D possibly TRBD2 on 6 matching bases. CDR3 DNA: TGTGCCAGCAGCTTAGGCCTAGCGTTTAGCACAGATACGCAGTATTTT. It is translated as CASSLGLAFSTDTQYF.